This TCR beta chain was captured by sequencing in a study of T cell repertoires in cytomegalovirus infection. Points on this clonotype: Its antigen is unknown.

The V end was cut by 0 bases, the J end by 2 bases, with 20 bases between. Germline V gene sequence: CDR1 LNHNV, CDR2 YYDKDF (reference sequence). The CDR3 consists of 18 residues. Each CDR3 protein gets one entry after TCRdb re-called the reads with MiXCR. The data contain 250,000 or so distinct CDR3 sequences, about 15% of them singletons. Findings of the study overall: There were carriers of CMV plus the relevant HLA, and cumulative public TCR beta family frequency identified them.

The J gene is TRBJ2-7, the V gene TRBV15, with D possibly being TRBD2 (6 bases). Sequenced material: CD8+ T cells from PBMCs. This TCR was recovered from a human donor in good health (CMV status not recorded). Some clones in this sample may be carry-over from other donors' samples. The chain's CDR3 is CATSRDSADARGPYEQYF. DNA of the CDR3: TGTGCCACCAGCAGAGATTCGGCGGACGCGCGGGGACCCTACGAGCAGTACTTC.